The clone carrying this TCR beta chain is classed as medium-sized. Its antigen is as yet unknown. The sample belongs to a study of cytomegalovirus exposure and HLA in healthy donors. In the study overall: Drawn from HLA-typed donors, about 85 million unique TCRs were held in an early data release.

V was trimmed by 1 base and J by 0 bases, leaving 16 bases between them. Germline V gene lookup returns CDR1 SGHNT and CDR2 YYREEE (reference sequence). CDR3 length: 17 amino acids. Primers included in the PCR were 60 Vbeta and 13 Jbeta primers. Sequenced by immunoSEQ multiplex PCR; TCRdb stores in-frame clones only, minus some. The sample lists around 110,000 clones, about 64% occurring once. Study-level results: Reportedly, fewer N-insertions than the roughly 700-donor mean appeared in an Asian-associated ancestry cluster in a later analysis.

The sample consisted of PBMCs. The sequence was collected from a female donor in good health and CMV-seronegative. J is TRBJ1-1 and V is TRBV5-4; D gene uncertain. CDR3 in amino acids: CASSLQNLRELNTEAFF. In nucleotides, the CDR3 is TGTGCCAGCAGCTTGCAAAACTTGAGGGAGTTGAACACTGAAGCTTTCTTT.